Listed below are T cell receptor beta chains from one sample, sequenced in a study of OX40 agonist ivuxolimab in advanced cancers. The assay was immunoSEQ multiplex PCR, and TCRdb's table has in-frame clones only and misses some. The table has about 69,000 clones, 84% seen once. The sequences come from CD4+ or CD8+ T cells sorted from blood, collected in a trial of the OX40 agonist ivuxolimab. These receptors came from an adult with an advanced solid tumor such as melanoma, head and neck, liver or kidney cancer. CDR3s include the opening cysteine and the closing phenylalanine or tryptophan. The order of the fields is V gene, clone size, D gene, J gene, CDR3 DNA, CDR3 protein. A D gene is named only where the DNA matches it firmly. Size is omitted from some rows. Given values are once, few, many or a class for expanded clones.

v_gene: TRBV11-3
abundance: .
d_gene: TRBD1
j_gene: TRBJ1-1
CDR3nt: TGTGCCAGCAGCCTGACAGGGCACCCAGCTGAAGCTTTCTTT
CDR3aa: CASSLTGHPAEAFF

v_gene: TRBV7-9
abundance: medium-sized
d_gene: TRBD2
j_gene: TRBJ2-1
CDR3nt: TGTGCCAGCAGCTTAGTCGGAGCGGGAGGACCCTGTGAGCAGTTCTTC
CDR3aa: CASSLVGAGGPCEQFF

v_gene: TRBV14
abundance: .
d_gene: TRBD2
j_gene: TRBJ2-1
CDR3nt: TGTGCCAGCAGCCAAGATCCGCATAGCGGGAGCTCCTACAATGAGCAGTTCTTC
CDR3aa: CASSQDPHSGSSYNEQFF

v_gene: TRBV18
abundance: few
d_gene: .
j_gene: TRBJ2-5
CDR3nt: TGTGCCAGCTCTCCCGGGACGCAAGAGACCCAGTACTTC
CDR3aa: CASSPGTQETQYF

v_gene: TRBV5-1
abundance: .
d_gene: .
j_gene: TRBJ2-2
CDR3nt: TGCGCCAGCAGCTTGGGGCAGGGGAACACCGGGGAGCTGTTTTTT
CDR3aa: CASSLGQGNTGELFF

v_gene: TRBV29-1
abundance: .
d_gene: .
j_gene: TRBJ1-2
CDR3nt: TGCAGCGACTCCAGCATGGGGGCGGATGGCTACACCTTC
CDR3aa: CSDSSMGADGYTF

v_gene: TRBV4-3
abundance: .
d_gene: TRBD1
j_gene: TRBJ1-6
CDR3nt: TGCGCCAGCAGCCAGGACAGGGGGCTCTATAATTCACCCCTCCACTTT
CDR3aa: CASSQDRGLYNSPLHF

v_gene: TRBV27
abundance: .
d_gene: .
j_gene: TRBJ1-6
CDR3nt: TGTGCCAGCGGAGCAGCCTATAATTCACCCCTCCACTTT
CDR3aa: CASGAAYNSPLHF

v_gene: TRBV19
abundance: .
d_gene: .
j_gene: TRBJ2-7
CDR3nt: TGTGCCAGTAGTATCGGAGGGGGCGCCCCCTACGAGCAGTACTTC
CDR3aa: CASSIGGGAPYEQYF

v_gene: TRBV2
abundance: .
d_gene: TRBD1
j_gene: TRBJ2-7
CDR3nt: TGTGCCAGCAGCCCCTTAGGACAGGGGACCTACGAGCAGTACTTC
CDR3aa: CASSPLGQGTYEQYF

v_gene: TRBV5-1
abundance: many
d_gene: .
j_gene: TRBJ2-1
CDR3nt: TGCGCCAGCAGCTCCTCAGACAGGGAGGGGAATGAGCAGTTCTTC
CDR3aa: CASSSSDREGNEQFF

v_gene: TRBV30
abundance: .
d_gene: TRBD1
j_gene: TRBJ1-2
CDR3nt: TGTGCCTGGAGTAAAGGGGGCGGGTGGTATGGCTACACCTTC
CDR3aa: CAWSKGGGWYGYTF

v_gene: TRBV15
abundance: .
d_gene: .
j_gene: TRBJ1-3
CDR3nt: TGTGCCACCAGCAGAGGAAAGGGGTTTGGAAACACCATATATTTT
CDR3aa: CATSRGKGFGNTIYF

v_gene: TRBV10-3
abundance: .
d_gene: .
j_gene: TRBJ1-2
CDR3nt: TGTGCCATCAGTGAGCCCCGGGACGGAGCTAACTATGGCTACACCTTC
CDR3aa: CAISEPRDGANYGYTF

v_gene: TRBV27
abundance: .
d_gene: TRBD1
j_gene: TRBJ2-1
CDR3nt: TGTGCCAGCAGTTTATCCAGGGGGCCACATGAGCAGTTCTTC
CDR3aa: CASSLSRGPHEQFF

v_gene: TRBV27
abundance: .
d_gene: .
j_gene: TRBJ2-5
CDR3nt: TGTGCCAGCAGTTTAGTCGGGGAGACCCAGTACTTC
CDR3aa: CASSLVGETQYF

v_gene: TRBV7-6
abundance: .
d_gene: TRBD1
j_gene: TRBJ1-1
CDR3nt: TGTGCCAGCAGCTTACTTCCGGGACAGGGGAACACTGAAGCTTTCTTT
CDR3aa: CASSLLPGQGNTEAFF

v_gene: TRBV5-1
abundance: .
d_gene: TRBD1
j_gene: TRBJ2-1
CDR3nt: TGCGCCAGCAGCTTGGAAGGGACAGGGGTGTTCTTC
CDR3aa: CASSLEGTGVFF

v_gene: TRBV5-6
abundance: once
d_gene: .
j_gene: TRBJ1-6
CDR3nt: TGTGCCAGCAGTTATTATACCGGGACGGCAAATTCACCCCTCCACTTT
CDR3aa: CASSYYTGTANSPLHF

v_gene: TRBV4-3
abundance: .
d_gene: .
j_gene: TRBJ1-3
CDR3nt: TGCGCCAGCAGCCAAGATCGCATCTCACGAAACACCATATATTTT
CDR3aa: CASSQDRISRNTIYF

v_gene: TRBV11-2
abundance: .
d_gene: .
j_gene: TRBJ1-2
CDR3nt: TGTGCCAGCAGTCCCCCTGGGACCCAGGCCTATAGTGGCTACACCTTC
CDR3aa: CASSPPGTQAYSGYTF

v_gene: TRBV29-1
abundance: .
d_gene: TRBD1
j_gene: TRBJ2-1
CDR3nt: TGCAGCGTAATTTGGACAGGTGGGAATGAGCAGTTCTTC
CDR3aa: CSVIWTGGNEQFF

v_gene: TRBV5-1
abundance: .
d_gene: .
j_gene: TRBJ2-3
CDR3nt: TGCGCCAGCAGTTCTCTGAGCACAGATACGCAGTATTTT
CDR3aa: CASSSLSTDTQYF

v_gene: TRBV4-2
abundance: few
d_gene: .
j_gene: TRBJ1-5
CDR3nt: TGTGCCAGCAGCCAAGAAGCCAGTAGCAATCAGCCCCAGCATTTT
CDR3aa: CASSQEASSNQPQHF

v_gene: TRBV11-3
abundance: .
d_gene: .
j_gene: TRBJ1-1
CDR3nt: TGTGCCAGCAGCCCAGATGGAGCCGTTGAAGCTTTCTTT
CDR3aa: CASSPDGAVEAFF

v_gene: TRBV30
abundance: few
d_gene: TRBD2
j_gene: TRBJ2-1
CDR3nt: TGTGCCTGGAGTGTAAGGGGGACTAGCGGGAGCAGAAATGAGCAGTTCTTC
CDR3aa: CAWSVRGTSGSRNEQFF

v_gene: TRBV15
abundance: .
d_gene: TRBD1
j_gene: TRBJ1-2
CDR3nt: TGTGCCACCAGCAGAGGAGGGGGACAGGGGGCGGCTAACTATGGCTACACCTTC
CDR3aa: CATSRGGGQGAANYGYTF

v_gene: TRBV5-1
abundance: .
d_gene: .
j_gene: TRBJ2-5
CDR3nt: TGCGCCAGCAGCTTGGCTAGCGAGCTACAAGAGACCCAGTACTTC
CDR3aa: CASSLASELQETQYF

v_gene: TRBV18
abundance: .
d_gene: .
j_gene: TRBJ1-1
CDR3nt: TGTGCCAGCTCACCAGGTAATGGGCCGAACACTGAAGCTTTCTTT
CDR3aa: CASSPGNGPNTEAFF

v_gene: TRBV30
abundance: .
d_gene: .
j_gene: TRBJ1-1
CDR3nt: TGTGCCTGGAGTTCAAACAGTTGGGGCACTGAAGCTTTCTTT
CDR3aa: CAWSSNSWGTEAFF

v_gene: TRBV18
abundance: .
d_gene: TRBD1
j_gene: TRBJ2-1
CDR3nt: TGTGCCAGCTCAACCGGGACAGGAATCGAAAATGAGCAGTTCTTC
CDR3aa: CASSTGTGIENEQFF

v_gene: TRBV5-6
abundance: .
d_gene: TRBD1
j_gene: TRBJ1-2
CDR3nt: TGTGCCAGCAGCGCGGACAGGGGCTTTGGCTACACCTTC
CDR3aa: CASSADRGFGYTF